What follows describes a single TCR beta chain. Its antigen is still unknown. Trimming took 7 bases from V and 3 from J; bases not matched to a gene: 11. This CDR3 comprises 15 residues. CDR1 and CDR2 (germline): MNHEY, SVGAGI. This sample stems from a study of cytomegalovirus exposure and HLA in healthy donors. Notes on the study in general: Researchers counted around 170 TCR beta chains as cytomegalovirus-associated. HLA alleles were associated with roughly 17,000 TCR beta sequences in a later analysis at 0.05 false discovery rate.

The PCR contained 60 Vbeta and 13 Jbeta primers. Original analysis: The authors later counted about 80 million unique TCR beta chains, 9 million to 14 million of them shared. Using immunoSEQ multiplex PCR, the repertoire was profiled, and TCRdb retains in-frame clones only, with some absent. V and J calls and clone size are as listed in that table; D and trimming were resolved from the DNA. The data show hundreds of thousands of clones, with about 82% seen just once and 2.9% held by the top ten. The sequenced sample consisted of PBMCs. The rearrangement links TRBV6-5 to TRBJ1-2, with 7 bases matching TRBD1. This clonotype was obtained from a man aged 25-45 years in good health and CMV-seronegative. The CDR3 region is CASTQQGRYHYGYTF. The CDR3, as DNA: TGTGCCAGCACCCAACAGGGGCGTTACCACTATGGCTACACCTTC.